This note documents a single TCR beta chain sequence. Its antigen remains unknown. The sample is drawn from a study of regulatory T cells in long-lasting Graves disease. Study outcomes and limitations: Among the persistent patients, fewer than 3,500 public clonotypes were shared, more than the approximately 1,000 shared among new patients.

Noted time point: persistent/refractory GD, antithyroid drugs over 5 years with positive TRAb. The TCR library was prepared using RNA isolated from PBMCs. Patients were from an endocrinology department in Xi'an, China. Collection of peripheral blood (approximately 9 milliliters) was done using EDTA tubes. In building TCR beta libraries, iRepertoire HTBI primers were used together with Arm-PCR of CDR3 regions. TCRdb reprocessed the multiplex PCR reads with MiXCR, giving one entry per CDR3 protein. The table shows about 310,000 distinct CDR3 sequences, with more than 20% occurring only once. The sample was peripheral blood mononuclear cells (PBMCs), taken when the disease was refractory, from a patient treated with antithyroid drugs. This sequence was found in a female donor with Graves disease.

CDR3 DNA sequence: TGTGCCAGCAGCCAAGTGGGAGGTTTAGGGAACACCGGGGAGCTGTTTTTT. This encodes CASSQVGGLGNTGELFF. This chain joins TRBV3-2 and TRBJ2-2; the table's D call TRBD2 went unverified against the DNA. TRBV3-2 is given as a pseudogene. The CDR3 totals 17 residues.